These 21 T cell receptor beta chains originate from one sample sequenced in a study of lymphopenia after photon versus proton radiotherapy. The table came from immunoSEQ multiplex PCR; TCRdb's copy has only in-frame clones and leaves some out. The sample holds approximately 20,000 clones, just over 90% seen once. The sample in question was peripheral blood, obtained from a patient treated with photon-based radiotherapy. These receptors originate from a man between 60 and 70 years old with pancreatic cancer.

The rearrangement links TRBV2 to TRBJ1-2, with D tentatively TRBD1 (6 bases). The germline gives CDR1 SNHLY, CDR2 FYNNEI. V lost 0 bases and J lost 5, with 16 bases in between. The CDR3 spans 16 residues. This chain's CDR3 is CASSEAGFTGSYGYTF. The DNA for the CDR3 is TGTGCCAGCAGTGAAGCAGGTTTTACAGGGAGTTATGGCTACACCTTC.

This chain joins TRBV6-4 and TRBJ1-1; 7 bases agree with TRBD1. There are 12 residues in the CDR3. V gave up 10 bases and J gave up 5 bases; unmatched junction bases: 7. Germline assignment: CDR1 MRHNA and CDR2 SNTAGT. The CDR3 loop is CAKRQGRTEAFF. The CDR3 bases are TGTGCCAAGCGACAGGGTAGAACTGAAGCTTTCTTT.

This chain joins TRBV4-1 and TRBJ1-2; D unresolved. Deletions cut 1 base from V and 11 bases from J, with 8 bases between. The CDR3 covers 11 residues. The germline V gene encodes CDR1 MGHRA and CDR2 YSYEKL. Here the CDR3 DNA reads TGCGCCAGCAGCCAAGCAGCGTGGTACACCTTC. Encoded protein: CASSQAAWYTF.

The chain recombines TRBV18 with TRBJ2-3; 9 bases agree with TRBD2. CDR3 length: 21 amino acids. The germline CDR1 and CDR2 sequences are KGHSH and LQKENI. Germline trimming cut 7 bases from V and 0 bases from J; bases unmatched to any gene: 23. The CDR3 DNA sequence: TGTGCCAGCTTACCCGGTTTGGGTAGCGGGGGCGAATTAACTAGCACAGATACGCAGTATTTT. Translating it yields CASLPGLGSGGELTSTDTQYF.

J is TRBJ1-5 and V is TRBV6-4, with D tentatively TRBD1 (5 bases). CDR3 length: 16 residues. CDR1 MRHNA and CDR2 SNTAGT come from the germline V gene. V shed 6 bases and J shed 2 bases, with 17 bases lying between them. For the CDR3, the DNA is TGTGCCAGCAGGAATAAAGCAGGGAATGGCAATCAGCCCCAGCATTTT. Protein product: CASRNKAGNGNQPQHF.

This clone came up once. The rearrangement uses TRBV6-5 and TRBJ1-6; 8 bases match TRBD1. J gave up 6 bases and V 6 bases, and 7 bases lay outside the gene matches. Per the germline V gene, CDR1 is MNHEY and CDR2 is SVGAGI. The CDR3 spans 15 residues. The DNA for the CDR3 is TGTGCCAGCAGAACGCCAGGGGGCCCTAATTCACCCCTCCACTTT. This gives the protein CASRTPGGPNSPLHF.

The genes are TRBV18 and TRBJ2-7; 8 bases are a match to TRBD2. CDR1 KGHSH and CDR2 LQKENI come from the germline V gene. Unmatched junction bases numbered 8, after V lost 3 bases and J lost 4 bases. The CDR3 contains 15 residues. CDR3 sequence: CASSPPGGARYEQYF. The CDR3, as DNA: TGTGCCAGCTCACCCCCGGGGGGGGCTCGGTACGAGCAGTACTTC.

This clone has just one count. This chain connects TRBV11-2 to TRBJ2-3, with a weak D call TRBD1 (5 bases). Germline V gene sequence: CDR1 SGHAT, CDR2 FQNNGV. The CDR3 consists of 12 residues. V lost 2 bases, J lost 6 bases, and 6 bases lay in between. The CDR3 bases are TGTGCCAGCAGCTTACAGGGCGATACGCAGTATTTT. It codes for CASSLQGDTQYF.

The chain is built from TRBV10-3 and TRBJ2-5; tentative D call: TRBD2 (6 bases). The length of the CDR3 is 11 residues. Germline assignment: CDR1 ENHRY and CDR2 SYGVKD. CDR3 region: CAAGPTETQYF. CDR3 nucleotide sequence: TGTGCGGCGGGGCCTACAGAGACCCAGTACTTC.

The genes are TRBV2 and TRBJ1-1; D remains ambiguous. The CDR3 is 11 residues long. V was clipped by 8 bases and J by 4 bases, with 8 bases between them. Per germline, CDR1 SNHLY and CDR2 FYNNEI. CDR3 sequence (DNA): TGTGCCAGCGCCCCTTTCACTGAAGCTTTCTTT. Encoded protein: CASAPFTEAFF.

This clone showed up just once. The chain has TRBV29-1 and TRBJ2-5; the D gene is possibly TRBD2 (6 bases). With the DNA end fitting TRBJ2-7 better, the J assignment may be wrong. Germline-derived CDR1 and CDR2 are SQVTM and ANQGSEA. The CDR3 is made up of 13 amino acids. The DNA of the CDR3 is TGCAGCGTTGAAGGCGGGCGGGACTACGAGCAGTACTTC. Its translation: CSVEGGRDYEQYF.

This CDR3 reads CASSYGKTDTQYF. CDR3 nucleotide sequence: TGTGCCAGCAGTTACGGGAAGACGGATACGCAGTATTTT. The chain joins TRBV6-5 to TRBJ2-3, with D unresolved. Germline CDR1 and CDR2: MNHEY and SVGAGI. Trimming stripped 2 bases from V and 6 bases from J, with 9 bases between. The CDR3 is 13 amino acids.

This clone was picked up one time. The chain carries TRBV7-9 and TRBJ2-5; TRBD1 or TRBD2 may be the D gene (5 bases each). Germline-derived CDR1 and CDR2 are SEHNR and FQNEAQ (reference sequence). Trimming removed 3 bases from V and 5 bases from J, with 16 bases in between. The CDR3 extends over 15 amino acids. The CDR3 DNA reads TGTGCCAGCAGCTTCGAGGGGTCGGTGTGGGAGACCCAGTACTTC. Its translation is CASSFEGSVWETQYF.

CDR3 nucleotides: TGTGCCAGCAGCCTAGCGGACAGGGATGGCTACACCTTC. It specifies CASSLADRDGYTF. This chain links TRBV7-1 with TRBJ1-2; TRBD1 matches 8 bases. TRBV7-1 is recorded as an ORF, its role being uncertain. This CDR3 has 13 residues. The V and J ends lost 5 bases and 6 bases, in that order; junction bases with no gene match: 5.

The gene calls are TRBV19 and TRBJ2-1; tentative D call: TRBD1 (6 bases). The V end was cut by 5 bases, the J end by 11 bases, with 13 bases between. Germline CDR1 is LNHDA and CDR2 is SQIVND (reference sequence). CDR3 length: 12 amino acids. The CDR3 region is CASSSTGLKQFF. The DNA of the CDR3 is TGTGCCAGTAGTTCAACAGGGCTTAAGCAGTTCTTC.

V and J are TRBV9 and TRBJ2-7, with D hard to call. Germline V gene data show CDR1 as SGDLS and CDR2 as YYNGEE. The CDR3 spans 15 residues. V was trimmed by 0 bases and J by 2 bases, leaving 12 bases between them. The CDR3 loop is CASSVALGLAYEQYF. Written as DNA, the CDR3 is TGTGCCAGCAGCGTAGCTTTGGGGTTAGCCTACGAGCAGTACTTC.

The gene calls are TRBV6-5 and TRBJ2-5; 10 nucleotides match TRBD1. The CDR3 extends over 14 amino acids. Germline V gene sequence: CDR1 MNHEY, CDR2 SVGAGI. With 8 bases clipped from V and 6 bases from J, the junction kept 9 bases outside the gene matches. The CDR3 DNA follows: TGTGCCAGCCGCCGACAGGGGGCCGAAAAGACCCAGTACTTC. Its translation: CASRRQGAEKTQYF.

Here the CDR3 reads CASSLYPPDTQYF. CDR3 in DNA: TGTGCCAGCAGCTTATACCCGCCAGATACGCAGTATTTT. The V gene is TRBV11-2, the J gene TRBJ2-3; no firm D call. The CDR3 has 13 residues. V shed 2 bases and J shed 4 bases, with 7 bases lying between them. Germline values: CDR1 SGHAT, CDR2 FQNNGV.

The chain joins TRBV30 to TRBJ1-4, with 7 positions matching TRBD1. This CDR3 has 13 amino acids. V lost 8 bases, J lost 5 bases, and 8 bases stayed unmatched. Germline V CDR1 and CDR2: GTSNPN, SVGIG (reference sequence). As DNA, the CDR3 is TGTGCCGTAAACCCCAGGGGGAATGAAAAACTGTTTTTT. Translated, it gives CAVNPRGNEKLFF.

The chain uses TRBV7-9 and TRBJ1-5, with D maybe TRBD1 (6 bases). The CDR3 loop spans 16 amino acids. CDR1 and CDR2 from the germline V gene are SEHNR and FQNEAQ (reference sequence). The ends were cut back, 5 bases at V and 6 bases at J, with 20 bases in the middle. CDR3 DNA: TGTGCCAGCAGCGGCGGAACAGGGCAGCTGGGTCAGCCCCAGCATTTT. This sequence encodes CASSGGTGQLGQPQHF.

The CDR3 DNA is TGTGCCAGCAGTGAGGGACAGGGGGTATACCAGCCCCAGCATTTT. It codes for CASSEGQGVYQPQHF. The V call is TRBV6-1, the J call TRBJ1-5, with TRBD1 matching over 11 bases. The CDR3 is made up of 15 amino acids. The trim removed 3 bases at V and 7 bases at J, leaving 5 bases unmatched. Germline CDR1 is MNHNS and CDR2 is SASEGT.